The clone carrying this T cell receptor beta chain was detected a few times. V dropped 4 bases and J dropped 1 base, with 11 bases sitting between them. This CDR3 comprises 15 residues. The V gene's germline CDR1 is SGHTS and CDR2 YDEGEE. One entry per CDR3 protein, called by TCRdb with MiXCR from the RT-PCR reads. This sample yields 450,000 to 700,000 distinct CDR3 sequences, of which around 15% are seen a single time; around 10% belongs to the top ten. This sample stems from a study of response to subunit inactivated influenza vaccine. Sequenced here: PBMCs from blood, sampled about 12 days after vaccination. The chain employs TRBV5-8 and TRBJ2-2, with D unresolved. The TCR originated in a man between 45 and 60 years old who received an inactivated influenza vaccine. The CDR3 loop reads CASSLQALNTGELFF. In nucleotides, the CDR3 is TGTGCCAGCAGCCTCCAGGCCCTGAACACCGGGGAGCTGTTTTTT.